Following are 20 T cell receptor beta chains from one sample sequenced in a study of cytomegalovirus exposure and HLA in healthy donors. The table came from immunoSEQ multiplex PCR; TCRdb's copy has only in-frame clones and leaves some out. This table has about 68,000 clones, 90% to 95% appearing once. Material for sequencing was PBMCs. The origin of the receptors is a young man in good health and CMV-seronegative.

The chain uses TRBV7-9 and TRBJ2-1; 8 nucleotides match TRBD2. CDR3 size: 15 residues. Germline V gene data show CDR1 as SEHNR and CDR2 as FQNEAQ (reference sequence). J was trimmed by 4 bases and V by 5 bases; bases with no gene match: 7. Here the CDR3 reads CASSQGGTRYNEQFF. The CDR3 nucleotides read TGTGCCAGCAGCCAAGGGGGGACTAGATACAATGAGCAGTTCTTC. Drawing the rest from reference TRBV7-9 and TRBJ2-1, the complete variable domain is DTGVSQNPRHKITKRGQNVTFRCDPISEHNRLYWYRQTLGQGPEFLTYFQNEAQLEKSRLLSDRFSAERPKGSFSTLEIQRTEQGDSAMYLCASSQGGTRYNEQFFGPGTRLTVL.

The V gene is TRBV19, the J gene TRBJ1-2; D not resolved. This CDR3 region has 14 residues. With 5 bases removed from V and 3 bases from J, the gap between germline ends came to 13 bases. In germline, CDR1 is LNHDA, CDR2 SQIVND (reference sequence). The CDR3 spells CASSARPGYYGYTF. DNA of the CDR3: TGTGCCAGTAGTGCTAGACCGGGATACTATGGCTACACCTTC.

This chain links TRBV6-5 with TRBJ2-1; D may be TRBD2 (5 bases). Deletions cut 6 bases from V and 0 bases from J, with 9 bases between. The CDR3 extends over 14 amino acids. CDR1 is MNHEY, CDR2 SVGAGI, per germline. The CDR3 loop reads CASSQRSSYNEQFF. In DNA form, the CDR3 reads TGTGCCAGCAGCCAGCGGAGCTCCTACAATGAGCAGTTCTTC.

The chain links TRBV5-1 to TRBJ2-5; 7 nucleotides agree with TRBD2. This CDR3 spans 14 amino acids. V dropped 4 bases and J dropped 5; count of bases not matched to a gene: 8. The germline gives CDR1 SGHRS, CDR2 YFSETQ. This CDR3 reads CASSPGRDGETQYF. The CDR3 DNA sequence: TGCGCCAGCAGCCCGGGGAGGGATGGGGAGACCCAGTACTTC.

This chain uses TRBV4-1 with TRBJ2-1; the match to TRBD2 covers 10 bases. J gave up 3 bases and V 1 base, and 3 bases lay outside the gene matches. The germline V gene has CDR1 MGHRA and CDR2 YSYEKL. The CDR3 extends over 16 amino acids. CDR3: CASSQVGTSVYNEQFF. In DNA, the CDR3 is TGCGCCAGCAGCCAAGTAGGGACTAGCGTCTACAATGAGCAGTTCTTC.

CDR3 nucleotides: TGTGCCACCTCTAGCGGGAGGGCCGCCTCCTACGAGCAGTACTTC. Translating it yields CATSSGRAASYEQYF. The chain couples TRBV6-6 to TRBJ2-7; 12 positions match TRBD2. The V gene end was trimmed by 10 bases and the J gene end by 0 bases; junction bases not matched to a gene: 7. The CDR3 is 15 residues long. Per the germline V gene, CDR1 is MNHNY and CDR2 is SVGAGI (reference sequence).

The chain joins TRBV28 to TRBJ1-2, with TRBD1 as a possible D gene (5 bases). V lost 6 bases to trimming and J lost 5 bases, with 10 bases between them. Looked up from germline, CDR1 is MDHEN and CDR2 is SYDVKM. The length of the CDR3 is 12 residues. The CDR3 bases are TGTGCCAGCAGGTCGGGGGGGTATGGCTACACCTTC. Translating gives CASRSGGYGYTF.

The CDR3 region is CASSFPNRAVGGTEAFF. CDR3 coding DNA: TGTGCCAGCAGTTTTCCGAACAGGGCCGTCGGGGGGACTGAAGCTTTCTTT. This chain links TRBV28 with TRBJ1-1; D might be TRBD1 (6 bases). V lost 3 bases and J 5 bases, leaving 22 bases between the germline ends. Germline V gene data show CDR1 as MDHEN and CDR2 as SYDVKM. The CDR3 spans 17 residues.

The genes are TRBV2 and TRBJ2-6, with D maybe TRBD1 (6 bases). There are 15 residues in the CDR3. In germline, CDR1 is SNHLY, CDR2 FYNNEI. Trimming pared 6 bases from V and 2 bases from J, leaving 11 bases between. The CDR3 sequence is CASSPPGAGANVLTF. Here the CDR3 DNA reads TGTGCCAGCAGCCCACCAGGGGCTGGGGCCAACGTCCTGACTTTC. The full variable domain, with the rest looked up from reference TRBV2 and TRBJ2-6, is EPEVTQTPSHQVTQMGQEVILRCVPISNHLYFYWYRQILGQKVEFLVSFYNNEISEKSEIFDDQFSVERPDGSNFTLKIRSTKLEDSAMYFCASSPPGAGANVLTFGAGSRLTVL.

The chain recombines TRBV4-3 with TRBJ1-2; 7 nucleotides agree with TRBD1. V gave up 0 bases and J gave up 8 bases; unmatched junction bases: 6. The CDR3 is 14 residues long. Germline V gene data show CDR1 as LGHNA and CDR2 as YSLEER. CDR3 bases: TGCGCCAGCAGCCAAGATCTAACAGGGGAGGGCTACACCTTC. It is translated as CASSQDLTGEGYTF.

CDR3 sequence: CASSLGGGEVTDTQYF. The CDR3 nucleotides read TGCGCCAGCAGCTTGGGGGGCGGAGAAGTCACAGATACGCAGTATTTT. The chain joins TRBV5-1 to TRBJ2-3; the D gene is possibly TRBD1 (5 bases). CDR1 SGHRS and CDR2 YFSETQ come from the germline V gene. V was cut by 0 bases and J by 2 bases, with 13 bases left in between. CDR3 length: 16 residues.

This chain joins TRBV7-9 and TRBJ2-7; TRBD2 matches at 9 bases. Germline loops: CDR1 SEHNR, CDR2 FQNEAQ (reference sequence). The CDR3 contains 15 residues. V lost 1 base, J lost 3 bases, and 4 bases stayed unmatched. CDR3 region: CASSLGDSGSYEQYF. The DNA of the CDR3 is TGTGCCAGCAGCTTAGGAGATAGCGGGAGCTACGAGCAGTACTTC.

The rearrangement joins TRBV7-9 to TRBJ2-7; 11 nucleotides match TRBD1. The germline V gene has CDR1 SEHNR and CDR2 FQNEAQ (reference sequence). The ends lost 5 bases at V and 4 bases at J; junction bases unmatched: 7. This CDR3 contains 15 residues. CDR3 amino acids: CASSRGQGALYEQYF. As DNA, the CDR3 is TGTGCCAGCAGCCGAGGACAGGGGGCGCTTTACGAGCAGTACTTC.

The chain carries TRBV28 and TRBJ2-1; 9 bases are shared with TRBD2. Germline CDR1 and CDR2: MDHEN and SYDVKM. The J segment lost 9 bases and the V segment lost 2 bases, leaving 5 bases of the junction unmatched. The CDR3 is 14 amino acids. CDR3 nucleotides: TGTGCCAGCAGTTTAGGTAGCGGGAGAGGTGAGCAGTTCTTC. This codes for CASSLGSGRGEQFF.

This clone showed up just a few times. CDR3 in amino acids: CASSLPGNPYEQYF. In DNA form, the CDR3 reads TGTGCCAGCAGTTTACCAGGGAACCCCTACGAGCAGTACTTC. The rearrangement links TRBV28 to TRBJ2-7, with D maybe TRBD1 (5 bases). Germline V gene lookup returns CDR1 MDHEN and CDR2 SYDVKM. The ends were cut back, 2 bases at V and 2 bases at J, with 10 bases in the middle. The CDR3 covers 14 residues.

The chain carries TRBV28 and TRBJ1-3; the D gene is possibly TRBD1 (5 bases). This CDR3 has 13 residues. Trimming took 5 bases from V and 1 from J, leaving 6 bases between them. Germline assignment: CDR1 MDHEN and CDR2 SYDVKM. In nucleotides, the CDR3 is TGTGCCAGCAGTGGGGGGTCTGGAAACACCATATATTTT. It translates to CASSGGSGNTIYF.

V and J are TRBV4-2 and TRBJ1-1; D unclear. Trimming pared 3 bases from V and 7 bases from J, leaving 18 bases between. From germline, CDR1 is LGHNA and CDR2 YNFKEQ. This CDR3 region has 15 residues. CDR3 residues: CASSHPVGGSSEAFF. CDR3 in DNA: TGTGCCAGCAGCCACCCGGTAGGAGGGAGTAGTGAAGCTTTCTTT.

The chain recombines TRBV18 with TRBJ2-5, with a possible D match to TRBD1 (6 bases). This CDR3 has 13 amino acids. Germline V gene lookup returns CDR1 KGHSH and CDR2 LQKENI. Trimming took off 2 bases at V and 7 bases at J, with 11 bases between the two ends. In DNA, the CDR3 is TGTGCCAGCTCACCAGAGGGACACGGGACCCAGTACTTC. Amino acids: CASSPEGHGTQYF.

This rearrangement joins TRBV27 to TRBJ1-1; 9 bases align to TRBD1. J lost 1 base, V lost 2 bases, and 20 bases had no gene match. The CDR3 is 21 amino acids. Germline-derived CDR1 and CDR2 are MNHEY and SMNVEV (reference sequence). The CDR3 DNA reads TGTGCCAGCAGTTTAATCCTTCCCGACAGGGGGACCACCAAAAAGAACACTGAAGCTTTCTTT. It yields the protein CASSLILPDRGTTKKNTEAFF.

J is TRBJ2-3 and V is TRBV27; 13 bases map to TRBD2. Trimming at V came to 6 bases and at J to 2 bases, leaving 5 bases not matched to a gene. Germline values: CDR1 MNHEY, CDR2 SMNVEV (reference sequence). The CDR3 spans 16 residues. The CDR3 loop is CASRLGTSGNTDTQYF. CDR3 nucleotide sequence: TGTGCCAGCAGATTGGGGACTAGCGGGAACACAGATACGCAGTATTTT.